This entry lists 23 T cell receptor beta chains sequenced from one sample in a study of blood T cells in healthy people across ages. A J-beta primer mix and a sample-barcoded 5' primer were used in a second PCR of about 7 to 12 cycles. TCRdb redid the calling of the 5' RACE reads with MiXCR, one entry per CDR3 protein. The table includes approximately 680,000 distinct CDR3 sequences, approximately 31% detected once. The material sequenced was blood. These receptors all come from a woman older than 75 in good health.

V is TRBV20-1 and J is TRBJ2-4; TRBD1 might be the D (6 bases). Trimming removed 8 bases from V and 1 base from J, with 12 bases in between. This CDR3 has 13 residues. Germline assignment: CDR1 DFQATT and CDR2 SNEGSKA (reference sequence). The CDR3 bases are TGCAGTACTCCAGGGGAGGCCAAAAACATTCAGTACTTC. This encodes CSTPGEAKNIQYF.

This clonotype was recorded only once. This chain connects TRBV28 to TRBJ2-4; perhaps D is TRBD1 or TRBD2 (5 bases each). The CDR3 has 14 amino acids. Trimming took off 7 bases at V and 13 bases at J, with 23 bases between the two ends. CDR1 and CDR2 from the germline V gene are MDHEN and SYDVKM. This CDR3 is CASKRTGTPNGQYF. The CDR3 DNA sequence: TGTGCCAGCAAACGTACCGGGACCCCTAACGGGCAGTACTTC.

This clonotype was counted at least ten times. The chain has TRBV12-3 or TRBV12-4 and TRBJ1-6, with D perhaps TRBD1 (6 bases). This CDR3 is built from 14 residues. The ends were cut back, 6 bases at V and 7 bases at J, with 13 bases in the middle. CDR3 nucleotides: TGTGCCAGCAGACAAGACAGGAGAAATTCACCCCTCCACTTT. Protein sequence: CASRQDRRNSPLHF.

The table lists this clonotype with many counts. The rearrangement joins TRBV28 to TRBJ2-3; the D is unclear. This CDR3 spans 15 amino acids. Germline CDR1 is MDHEN and CDR2 is SYDVKM. V lost 10 bases to trimming and J lost 0 bases, with 17 bases between them. CDR3 DNA: TGTGCCACCACCCGGGTATTCGCTAGCACAGATACGCAGTATTTT. Translated: CATTRVFASTDTQYF.

About this clonotype itself: This may be a read error, as it is one base from a much larger clone. The CDR3 spells CASSETSSTRYF. CDR3 nucleotide sequence: TGTGCCAGCAGCGAAACTAGTAGTACGCGGTATTTT. V is TRBV7-2 and J is TRBJ2-3, with D possibly being TRBD2 (5 bases). The CDR3 is 12 residues long. Germline CDR1 reads SGHTA; CDR2 reads FQGNSA.

The V and J genes are TRBV9 and TRBJ1-6; the match to TRBD1 covers 9 bases. V trimming: 3 bases; J trimming: 6 bases; junction bases outside the gene matches: 4. Germline lookup yields CDR1 SGDLS and CDR2 YYNGEE. CDR3 size: 15 residues. CDR3 DNA sequence: TGTGCCAGCAGCGACCGGGACAGGGTTAATTCACCCCTCCACTTT. It yields the protein CASSDRDRVNSPLHF.

Comments on this clonotype: Possible read error: a much larger clone is one base away. The chain couples TRBV29-1 to TRBJ1-2; D call uncertain. The CDR3 contains 15 residues. In germline, CDR1 is SQVTM, CDR2 ANQGSEA. The CDR3 nucleotides read TGCAGCGTTGAAGGGACGGCGACTTCTAACTATGGCCACACCTTC. Its translation is CSVEGTATSNYGHTF.

This clonotype has ten or more counts. The chain uses TRBV29-1 and TRBJ1-1, with 7 bases matching TRBD1. The length of the CDR3 is 14 residues. The ends lost 5 bases at V and 1 base at J; junction bases unmatched: 7. Germline loops: CDR1 SQVTM, CDR2 ANQGSEA. CDR3 DNA sequence: TGCAGCGTTACCCCGGGACAGCCGAACACTGAAGCTTTCTTT. This encodes CSVTPGQPNTEAFF.

In regard to this clonotype: One end of the junction is discordant with germline, which a read error may explain. This chain connects TRBV12-3 or TRBV12-4 to TRBJ1-4; perhaps TRBD1 as D (5 bases). CDR3 length: 15 residues. This chain's CDR3 is CASSFRLQGSEKRFF. In DNA form, the CDR3 reads TGTGCCAGCAGTTTCCGCCTCCAGGGTTCTGAAAAACGGTTTTTT.

As concerns this clonotype: This may arise from a read error, as a much more abundant clone is one base away. J is TRBJ2-7 and V is TRBV5-1; D may be TRBD1 (6 bases). Trimming removed 3 bases from V and 5 bases from J, with 12 bases in between. Germline loops: CDR1 SGHRS, CDR2 YFSETQ. The CDR3 runs to 13 residues. The CDR3 sequence is CASSWTEANEQYF. In DNA form, the CDR3 reads TGCGCCAGCAGCTGGACAGAGGCCAACGAGCAGTACTTC.

V is TRBV29-1 and J is TRBJ2-1; D may be TRBD2 (6 bases). Per the germline V gene, CDR1 is SQVTM and CDR2 is ANQGSEA. V was clipped by 6 bases and J by 0 bases, with 15 bases between them. The CDR3 has 15 residues. The CDR3 reads CSVRLEDSSYNEQFF. CDR3 DNA sequence: TGCAGCGTGCGACTAGAGGATAGCTCCTACAATGAGCAGTTCTTC.

This clonotype was counted ten times or more. This sequence joins TRBV12-3 or TRBV12-4 and TRBJ2-5; 8 nucleotides agree with TRBD1. Losses at the gene ends were 6 bases for V and 5 bases for J; bases not matched to a gene: 14. This CDR3 has 16 amino acids. The CDR3 here is CASSRGTGERWETQYF. The CDR3 DNA reads as TGTGCCAGCAGCCGTGGGACAGGAGAGCGGTGGGAGACCCAGTACTTC.

The chain is built from TRBV6-5 and TRBJ1-6; 8 bases are shared with TRBD1. The J segment lost 7 bases and the V segment lost 5 bases, leaving 4 bases of the junction unmatched. CDR1 is MNHEY and CDR2 is SVGAGI in the germline V gene. This CDR3 spans 14 amino acids. CDR3 in amino acids: CASSGTGPNSPLHF. The CDR3 nucleotides read TGTGCCAGCAGTGGGACAGGACCCAATTCACCCCTCCACTTT.

This clonotype was recorded many times. V and J are TRBV20-1 and TRBJ1-6; 7 positions agree with TRBD1. The germline V gene has CDR1 DFQATT and CDR2 SNEGSKA (reference sequence). The CDR3 consists of 13 residues. V lost 5 bases to trimming and J lost 10 bases; unmatched junction nucleotides: 8. In DNA form, the CDR3 reads TGCAGTGCTCTCGACAGGGTAGGGTCACCCCTCCACTTT. Protein product: CSALDRVGSPLHF.

The V gene is TRBV20-1, the J gene TRBJ1-1; tentative D call: TRBD1 (6 bases). This CDR3 comprises 14 residues. CDR1 and CDR2 (germline): DFQATT, SNEGSKA (reference sequence). The V end was cut by 3 bases, the J end by 1 base, with 12 bases between. In DNA form, the CDR3 reads TGCAGTGCTAGCGGGACACCTTGGAACACTGAAGCTTTCTTT. Its translation is CSASGTPWNTEAFF.

This clonotype has more than one count but fewer than ten. CDR3 loop: CASSEGPDTGIYGYTF. The CDR3 DNA reads as TGTGCCAGCAGTGAAGGCCCTGATACAGGGATATATGGCTACACCTTC. J is TRBJ1-2 and V is TRBV6-1, with a possible D match to TRBD1 (6 bases). The CDR3 runs to 16 residues. Germline-derived CDR1 and CDR2 are MNHNS and SASEGT. V gave up 1 base and J gave up 5 bases, with 17 bases separating them.

This clonotype showed up just a few times. The junction shows a germline mismatch at one end, possibly a read error. The chain links TRBV5-5 to TRBJ2-1; TRBD1 is a possible D gene (5 bases). The CDR3 is made up of 11 amino acids. In germline, CDR1 is SGHKS, CDR2 YYEKEE (reference sequence). The CDR3 DNA reads TGTGCCAGCAGCTTCGACAGCGAGCCAACTTTC. This gives the protein CASSFDSEPTF.

The rearrangement uses TRBV6-4 and TRBJ2-3, with D possibly being TRBD1 or TRBD2 (5 bases each). Trimming removed 6 bases at V and 7 bases at J, with 14 bases between. This CDR3 region has 13 residues. CDR1 and CDR2 (germline): MRHNA, SNTAGT. The CDR3 loop reads CASRVKGSHTQYF. CDR3 bases: TGTGCCAGCAGGGTAAAGGGGAGCCATACGCAGTATTTT.

V usage is TRBV20-1 and J usage is TRBJ2-1, with 7 bases identical to TRBD2. The length of the CDR3 is 11 residues. V dropped 6 bases and J dropped 12; count of bases not matched to a gene: 8. CDR1 and CDR2 from the germline V gene are DFQATT and SNEGSKA (reference sequence). Here the CDR3 DNA reads TGCAGTGCGAGCGGGACTTCCGTGCAGTTCTTC. Translated, it gives CSASGTSVQFF.

With regard to this clonotype: A much larger clone is a single base away; this may be a read error. The chain combines TRBV5-1 with TRBJ2-5; TRBD1 or TRBD2 may be the D gene (5 bases each). From germline, CDR1 is SGHRS and CDR2 YFSETQ. The CDR3 sequence is 15 residues long. The V end was cut by 4 bases, the J end by 11 bases, with 24 bases between. The CDR3 region is CASSRIGTVDNEQYF. In nucleotides, the CDR3 is TGCGCCAGCAGCCGAATAGGGACGGTGGACAATGAGCAGTACTTC.

The chain carries TRBV6-6 and TRBJ2-1; TRBD2 matches at 8 bases. Trimming removed 7 bases from V and 4 bases from J; junction bases left unmatched: 6. Germline V lookup: CDR1 MNHNY, CDR2 SVGAGI (reference sequence). There are 14 residues in the CDR3. Written as DNA, the CDR3 is TGTGCCAGCACGGGCGGGGGGTATTACAATGAGCAGTTCTTC. This encodes CASTGGGYYNEQFF.

The chain couples TRBV30 to TRBJ1-1; the D is unclear. Trimming shortened V by 8 bases and J by 7 bases, and 17 bases separated the two germline ends. Looked up from germline, CDR1 is GTSNPN and CDR2 is SVGIG (reference sequence). CDR3 length: 12 residues. The CDR3 sequence is CAGRTARGEAFF. In nucleotides, the CDR3 is TGTGCCGGACGGACCGCGCGGGGTGAAGCTTTCTTT.

This clonotype was seen many times. A read error may produce the germline difference seen at one junction end. CDR3 nucleotides: TGCAGCGTGGAAGTTGGACTAGAGACCCAGTACTTC. Translated, it gives CSVEVGLETQYF. The J gene is TRBJ2-5, the V gene TRBV29-1, with D tentatively TRBD2 (5 bases). The CDR3 totals 12 residues. The V gene's germline CDR1 is SQVTM and CDR2 ANQGSEA.